The rows below give T cell receptor beta chains drawn from one sample of a study of blood T cell repertoires in COVID-19. The data were produced by immunoSEQ multiplex PCR, yet TCRdb's version contains in-frame clones alone and is incomplete. The sample yields about 480,000 clones, 88% seen once. Sequenced sample: PBMCs or T cells enriched from blood (not recorded which). The receptors were sampled from a woman in her thirties or forties who had recovered from COVID-19. Each CDR3 is given with its conserved first and last residue. D genes are given only for firm matches. Clone size, where shown, is once, few, many, or a class for clones that have expanded.

d_call j_call clone_size v_call cdr3_nt cdr3_aa
TRBD1 TRBJ2-3 NA TRBV7-9 TGTGCCAGCAGCTGGGACCGGGACAGGGACTCTAGCACAGATACGCAGTATTTT CASSWDRDRDSSTDTQYF
NA TRBJ2-7 NA TRBV7-8 TGTGCCAGCAGCTCGACGACAGTTTCCTCCTACGAGCAGTACTTC CASSSTTVSSYEQYF
NA TRBJ2-2 NA TRBV7-8 TGTGCCAGCAGCTTCGCGGCTTTCGGCACCGGGGAGCTGTTTTTT CASSFAAFGTGELFF
NA TRBJ2-7 NA TRBV5-6 TGTGCCAGCAGCTTGAATCCTGCAGGGGCCTACGAGCAGTACTTC CASSLNPAGAYEQYF
NA TRBJ1-2 few TRBV28 TGTGCCAGCATATCTACAGGTTATGGCTACACCTTC CASISTGYGYTF
TRBD1 TRBJ2-7 few TRBV25-1 TGTGCCAGCAGTGAGGGACAGGGTATCTACGAGCAGTACTTC CASSEGQGIYEQYF
NA TRBJ1-1 once TRBV7-9 TGTGCCAGCAGCCAACAGGTCATGAACACTGAAGCTTTCTTT CASSQQVMNTEAFF
NA TRBJ1-2 NA TRBV2 TGTGCCAGCAGGATCCGGGACACCACACGAGATACCTTC CASRIRDTTRDTF
TRBD1 TRBJ1-1 NA TRBV30 TGTGCCTGGGCCGGGACAGGGGGCGAAGCTTTCTTT CAWAGTGGEAFF
NA TRBJ2-3 NA TRBV6-5 TGTGCCAGCAGTTACTCACTTGCAGATACGCAGTATTTT CASSYSLADTQYF
TRBD1 TRBJ1-1 NA TRBV5-8 TGTGCCAGCAGCTCGGGACAGTCGTCGGTTGCTTTCTTT CASSSGQSSVAFF
TRBD1 TRBJ1-2 NA TRBV27 TGTGCCAGCAGTCCCTCAGGGGGTTCCTACTATGGCTACACCTTC CASSPSGGSYYGYTF
NA TRBJ1-5 NA TRBV6-1 TGTGCCAGCAGTGCTCATCAGGGGTATAGCAATCAGCCCCAGCATTTT CASSAHQGYSNQPQHF
TRBD1 TRBJ2-2 NA TRBV19 TGTGCCAGTACTGACAGGGGTTTCACCGGGGAGCTGTTTTTT CASTDRGFTGELFF
NA TRBJ1-5 once TRBV2 TGTGCCAGTCGAAGACAGACTAATCAGCCCCAGCATTTT CASRRQTNQPQHF
TRBD2 TRBJ2-3 NA TRBV29-1 TGCAGCGTTGAAAGATTAGCGGGAGGGCTCTCGCAGTATTTT CSVERLAGGLSQYF